The present TCR beta chain was sequenced within a study of blood T cell repertoires in COVID-19. Across the whole study: The samples span acute and convalescent COVID-19 from the United States, Italy and Spain.

This CDR3 contains 17 residues. Looked up from germline, CDR1 is LGHNA and CDR2 is YNFKEQ. Losses at the gene ends were 1 base for V and 4 bases for J; bases not matched to a gene: 7. As originally analysed: For nucleated cells, counts were estimated from reference gene primer amplification. Some clones are missing from TCRdb's copy, which holds only in-frame ones; the method was immunoSEQ multiplex PCR. The V and J calls and clone size are taken from that table; D and trimming were inferred from the DNA. Among about 130,000 clones listed, approximately 83% were seen once. The chain employs TRBV4-2 and TRBJ1-3; TRBD1 aligns across 10 bases. The sample consisted of peripheral blood. The TCR sequence derives from a man aged 35-49 years with active or convalescent COVID-19. This CDR3 is CASSQGADRGPGNTIYF. The DNA of the CDR3 is TGTGCCAGCAGCCAAGGGGCCGACAGGGGGCCAGGAAACACCATATATTTT.